This TCR beta chain is from a study of blood T cell repertoires in COVID-19. For the study at large: The United States, Italy and Spain were the sources of the acute and convalescent COVID-19 samples. PBMCs, B-cell-depleted T cells, or T cells were the source of the cDNA or gDNA that made up the material.

In the study's own analysis: Amplified reference gene primers provided the basis for estimating nucleated cell counts. Produced via immunoSEQ multiplex PCR; TCRdb's table is partial and in-frame only. V and J calls and clone size come straight from that table; D and trimming were deduced from the DNA. The profile covers tens of thousands of clones, with 70% to 90% appearing a single time and about 6% taken by the ten largest. The sequence was obtained from a man older than 75 with COVID-19, enrolled during active disease. Material for sequencing was peripheral blood.

CDR3 in amino acids: CASSQGRGYTF. In DNA form, the CDR3 reads TGTGCCAGCAGCCAGGGGCGTGGCTACACCTTC. The chain links TRBV3-1 (or the pseudogene TRBV3-2) to TRBJ1-2, with TRBD1 as a possible D gene (5 bases). The V gene's germline CDR1 is LGHDT and CDR2 YNNKEL (reference sequence). This CDR3 region has 11 residues. The ends were cut back, 3 bases at V and 7 bases at J, with 6 bases in the middle.